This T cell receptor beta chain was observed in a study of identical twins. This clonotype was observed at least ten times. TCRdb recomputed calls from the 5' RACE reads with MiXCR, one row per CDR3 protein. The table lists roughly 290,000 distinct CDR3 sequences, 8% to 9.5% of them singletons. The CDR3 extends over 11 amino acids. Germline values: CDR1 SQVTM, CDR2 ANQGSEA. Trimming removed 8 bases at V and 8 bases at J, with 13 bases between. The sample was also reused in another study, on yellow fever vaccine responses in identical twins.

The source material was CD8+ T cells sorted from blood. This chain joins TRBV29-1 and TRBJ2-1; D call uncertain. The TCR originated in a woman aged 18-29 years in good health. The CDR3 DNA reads TGCAGCCCATTAATTGGGGATGAGCAGTTCTTC. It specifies CSPLIGDEQFF.